The present TCR beta chain was sequenced within a study of early T cells in non-severe SARS-CoV-2 infection. Study as a whole: Sequencing of unsorted whole blood was done on bulk RNA, leaving chains unpaired. Points from the study as a whole: VDJdb matching skewed toward anti-spike CD8 responses, missing private and CD4 specificities.

V was cut by 1 base and J by 6 bases, with 13 bases left in between. Germline values: CDR1 SGHTA, CDR2 FQGNSA. This CDR3 is 14 amino acids long. This clonotype occurred many times. The target antigen is unknown. Individual cDNA molecules received unique molecular identifiers. TCRdb re-called the 5' RACE reads through MiXCR, storing one row per CDR3 protein. The sample records tens of thousands of distinct CDR3 sequences, around 13% being singletons. The chain is built from TRBV7-2 and TRBJ2-7; no clear D. The sequence derives from an adult who was a healthcare worker with PCR-confirmed SARS-CoV-2 infection or an uninfected control (not recorded which). Material: whole blood. The CDR3 DNA sequence: TGTGCCAGCAGCTTAGTATGGCAAGTCGGCGAGCAGTACTTC. Amino acids: CASSLVWQVGEQYF.